Listed here are 5 T cell receptor beta chains from one sample, sequenced in a study of shared clonotypes between healthy human individuals (dated by TCRdb to 2019 to 2021). Libraries were prepared through the immunoSEQ multiplex PCR assay. TCRdb re-hosts the immuneACCESS table, in-frame sequences only. Its copies lack some clones; in the studies checked, an unresolved V gene accounts for under half of them, and the cause for the rest is not known. The sample table records about 2.2 million clones; just over 90% of these occur just once. Roughly 1.7% of the sample goes to the ten largest clones. For the CD8 naive samples, CD45RO-negative cells were positively selected for CCR7, yielding a CD45RA+CCR7+ population from which TemRA cells were excluded. Input material: naive CD8+ T cells from PBMCs. This specimen's cell subset or site label, interpreted: CD45RA+CCR7+. The source of these receptors is a man aged 18 to 30 in good health. Some clones in this sample may be carry-over from other donors' samples.

The chain carries TRBV21-1 and TRBJ2-7; TRBD2 was called by the table and not checked on the DNA. TRBV21-1 is tagged as a pseudogene. The CDR3 sequence is 16 residues long. CDR3 sequence: CASSKGRSGVLYEQYF. The CDR3 bases are TGTGCCAGCAGCAAAGGGCGGAGCGGGGTCCTCTACGAGCAGTACTTC.

The chain has TRBV28 and TRBJ2-7; 8 bases match TRBD1. Germline V gene data show CDR1 as MDHEN and CDR2 as SYDVKM. Trimming removed 4 bases from V and 4 bases from J; junction bases left unmatched: 15. This CDR3 is 17 amino acids long. CDR3 in amino acids: CASSSPAAGTGAYEQYF. DNA of the CDR3: TGTGCCAGCAGTTCTCCCGCTGCCGGGACAGGAGCGTACGAGCAGTACTTC.

The rearrangement links TRBV2 to TRBJ2-7; D is unclear. CDR1 is SNHLY and CDR2 is FYNNEI in the germline V gene. The length of the CDR3 is 14 residues. Trimming removed 3 bases from V and 2 bases from J, with 11 bases in between. The CDR3 DNA is TGTGCCAGCAGTGACGTGGGATCGACCTACGAGCAGTACTTC. Protein: CASSDVGSTYEQYF.

The chain combines TRBV7-9 with TRBJ2-1; TRBD2 agrees at 8 bases. Germline CDR1 and CDR2: SEHNR and FQNEAQ (reference sequence). V shed 5 bases, J shed 3 bases, and the junction held 9 bases outside the gene matches. The CDR3 consists of 16 residues. The CDR3 region is CASSTILAGGYNEQFF. In nucleotides, the CDR3 is TGTGCCAGCAGCACGATTCTGGCGGGAGGCTACAATGAGCAGTTCTTC.

The chain uses TRBV10-1 and TRBJ2-3; weak D call: TRBD2 (5 bases). CDR3 size: 16 residues. CDR1 is WNHNN, CDR2 SYGVQD, per germline (reference sequence). Trimming removed 3 bases from V and 2 bases from J, with 15 bases in between. The CDR3 DNA reads as TGCGCCAGCAGTGACTCCGGGGTCGGGCTCACAGATACGCAGTATTTT. Translated: CASSDSGVGLTDTQYF.